This TCR beta chain emerged from a study of cytomegalovirus exposure and HLA in healthy donors. The CDR3 spans 13 residues. Trimming cost V 6 bases and J 8 bases, with 16 bases left between them. From germline, CDR1 is SNHLY and CDR2 FYNNEI. Regarding this clone: As the CDR3 is not closed by the conserved phenylalanine or tryptophan, this likely results from a read error.

Healthy bone marrow donors made up the donors. The PCR was carried out with 60 Vbeta primers and 13 Jbeta primers. Only in-frame clones appear in the TCRdb table, and some are missing; sequencing was by immunoSEQ multiplex PCR. There are about 190,000 clones in the sample; 65% to 85% occur only once, and approximately 1.6% lies in the top ten. The chain carries TRBV2 and TRBJ1-2; D perhaps matches TRBD1 (5 bases). The receptor was isolated from a man aged 35 to 55 in good health and CMV-seropositive. The specimen was PBMCs. CDR3 in DNA: TGTGCCAGCAGGTCAGGGTCTCTCTACGGCTACACCCTC. This encodes CASRSGSLYGYTL.